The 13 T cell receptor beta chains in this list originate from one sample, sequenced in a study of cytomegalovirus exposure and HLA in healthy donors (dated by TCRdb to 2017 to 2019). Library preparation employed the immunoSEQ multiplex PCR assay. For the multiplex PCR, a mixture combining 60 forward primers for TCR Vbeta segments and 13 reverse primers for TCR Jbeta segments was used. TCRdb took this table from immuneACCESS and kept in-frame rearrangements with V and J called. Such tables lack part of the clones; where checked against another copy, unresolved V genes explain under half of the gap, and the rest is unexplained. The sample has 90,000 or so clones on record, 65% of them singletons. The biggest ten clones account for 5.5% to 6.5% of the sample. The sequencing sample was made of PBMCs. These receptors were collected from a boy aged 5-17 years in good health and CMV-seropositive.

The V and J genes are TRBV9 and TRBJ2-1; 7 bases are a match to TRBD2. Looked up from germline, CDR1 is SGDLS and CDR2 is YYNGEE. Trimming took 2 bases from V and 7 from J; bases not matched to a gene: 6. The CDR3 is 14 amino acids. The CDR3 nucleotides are TGTGCCAGCAGCGTTGGGCTAGCGGAAAATGAGCAGTTCTTC. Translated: CASSVGLAENEQFF. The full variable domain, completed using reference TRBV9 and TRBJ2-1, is DSGVTQTPKHLITATGQRVTLRCSPRSGDLSVYWYQQSLDQGLQFLIQYYNGEERAKGNILERFSAQQFPDLHSELNLSSLELGDSALYFCASSVGLAENEQFFGPGTRLTVL.

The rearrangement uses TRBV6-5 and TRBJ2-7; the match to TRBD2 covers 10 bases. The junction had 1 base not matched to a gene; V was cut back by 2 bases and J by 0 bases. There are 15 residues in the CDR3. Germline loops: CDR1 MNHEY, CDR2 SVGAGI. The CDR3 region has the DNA TGTGCCAGCAGTTACACTAGCGGGATCTCCTACGAGCAGTACTTC. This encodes CASSYTSGISYEQYF.

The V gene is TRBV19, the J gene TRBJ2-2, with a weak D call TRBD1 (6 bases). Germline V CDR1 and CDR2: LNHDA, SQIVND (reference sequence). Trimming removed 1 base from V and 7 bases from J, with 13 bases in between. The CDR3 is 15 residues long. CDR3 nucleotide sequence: TGTGCCAGTAGTATAGTCCTTACAGGGAACGGGGAGCTGTTTTTT. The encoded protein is CASSIVLTGNGELFF. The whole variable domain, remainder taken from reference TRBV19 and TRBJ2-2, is DGGITQSPKYLFRKEGQNVTLSCEQNLNHDAMYWYRQDPGQGLRLIYYSQIVNDFQKGDIAEGYSVSREKKESFPLTVTSAQKNPTAFYLCASSIVLTGNGELFFGEGSRLTVL.

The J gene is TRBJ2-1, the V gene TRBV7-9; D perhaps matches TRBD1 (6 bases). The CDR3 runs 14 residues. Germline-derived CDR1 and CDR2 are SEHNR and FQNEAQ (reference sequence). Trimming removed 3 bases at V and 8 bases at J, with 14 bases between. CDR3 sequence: CASSLESRGDEQFF. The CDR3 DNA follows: TGTGCCAGCAGCTTGGAATCCAGGGGAGATGAGCAGTTCTTC.

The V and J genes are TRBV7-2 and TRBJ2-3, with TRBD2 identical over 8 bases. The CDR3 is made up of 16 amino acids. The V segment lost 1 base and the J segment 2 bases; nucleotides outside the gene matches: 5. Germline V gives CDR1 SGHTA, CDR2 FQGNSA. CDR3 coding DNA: TGTGCCAGCAGCTTAGTGGTAGCGGGAAACACAGATACGCAGTATTTT. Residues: CASSLVVAGNTDTQYF. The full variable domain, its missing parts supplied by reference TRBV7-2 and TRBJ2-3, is GAGVSQSPSNKVTEKGKDVELRCDPISGHTALYWYRQSLGQGLEFLIYFQGNSAPDKSGLPSDRFSAERTGGSVSTLTIQRTQQEDSAVYLCASSLVVAGNTDTQYFGPGTRLTVL.

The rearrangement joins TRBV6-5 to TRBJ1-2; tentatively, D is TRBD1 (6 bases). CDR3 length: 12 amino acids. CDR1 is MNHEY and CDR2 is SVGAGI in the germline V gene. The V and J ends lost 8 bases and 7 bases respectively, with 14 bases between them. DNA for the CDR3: TGTGCCAGCTTTACAGGGTATATTGGCTACACCTTC. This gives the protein CASFTGYIGYTF.

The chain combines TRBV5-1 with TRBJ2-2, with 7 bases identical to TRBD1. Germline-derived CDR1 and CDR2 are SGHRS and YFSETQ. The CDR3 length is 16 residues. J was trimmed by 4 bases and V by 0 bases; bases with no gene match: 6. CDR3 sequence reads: CASSLVPGGVTGELFF. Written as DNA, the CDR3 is TGCGCCAGCAGCTTGGTTCCAGGGGGAGTCACCGGGGAGCTGTTTTTT.

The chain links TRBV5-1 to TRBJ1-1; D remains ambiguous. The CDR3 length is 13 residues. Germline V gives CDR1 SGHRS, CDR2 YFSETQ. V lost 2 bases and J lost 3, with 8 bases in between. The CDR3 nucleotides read TGCGCCAGCAGCTTAGACGGGTACACTGAAGCTTTCTTT. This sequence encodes CASSLDGYTEAFF.

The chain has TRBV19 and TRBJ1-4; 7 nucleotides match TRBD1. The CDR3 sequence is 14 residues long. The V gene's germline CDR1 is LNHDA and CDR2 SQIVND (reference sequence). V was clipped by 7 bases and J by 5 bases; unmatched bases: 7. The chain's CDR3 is CASTPDRSNEKLFF. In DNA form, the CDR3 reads TGTGCCAGTACCCCGGACAGGTCGAATGAAAAACTGTTTTTT.

CDR3 amino acids: CASSQVRAGGTTPAYEQYF. CDR3 sequence (DNA): TGCGCCAGCAGCCAAGTTCGGGCAGGGGGTACTACCCCTGCCTACGAGCAGTACTTC. J is TRBJ2-7 and V is TRBV4-1, with 7 bases aligning to TRBD1. The CDR3 length is 19 residues. V trimming: 1 base; J trimming: 2 bases; junction bases outside the gene matches: 17. Germline CDR1 MGHRA, CDR2 YSYEKL.

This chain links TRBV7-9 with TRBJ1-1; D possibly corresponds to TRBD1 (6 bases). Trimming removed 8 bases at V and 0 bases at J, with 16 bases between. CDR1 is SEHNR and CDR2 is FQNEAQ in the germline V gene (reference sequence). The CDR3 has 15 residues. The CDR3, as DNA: TGTGCCAGCGCGGGGGCAGATCCATTGAACACTGAAGCTTTCTTT. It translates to CASAGADPLNTEAFF. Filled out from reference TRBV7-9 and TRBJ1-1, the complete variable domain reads DTGVSQNPRHKITKRGQNVTFRCDPISEHNRLYWYRQTLGQGPEFLTYFQNEAQLEKSRLLSDRFSAERPKGSFSTLEIQRTEQGDSAMYLCASAGADPLNTEAFFGQGTRLTVV.

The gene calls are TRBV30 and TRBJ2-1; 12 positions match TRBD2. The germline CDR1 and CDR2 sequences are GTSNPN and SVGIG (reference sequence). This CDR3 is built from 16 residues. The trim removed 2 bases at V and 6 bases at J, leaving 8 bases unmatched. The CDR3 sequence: CAWSLPGLAGLNEQFF. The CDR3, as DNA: TGTGCCTGGAGTTTACCGGGACTAGCGGGCCTCAATGAGCAGTTCTTC.

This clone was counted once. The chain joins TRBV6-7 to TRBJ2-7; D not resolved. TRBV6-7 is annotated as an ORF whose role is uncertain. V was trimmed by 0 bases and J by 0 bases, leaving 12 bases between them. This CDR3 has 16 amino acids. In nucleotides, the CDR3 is TGTGCCAGCAGTTACTCGCTCTCCAGCGACTCCTACGAGCAGTACTTC. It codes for CASSYSLSSDSYEQYF.